A single sample gave rise to the 16 T cell receptor beta chains below, sequenced in a study of OX40 agonist ivuxolimab in advanced cancers. This table comes from immunoSEQ multiplex PCR, and its TCRdb copy is limited to in-frame clones, with some not included. The table lists under 90,000 clones, roughly 91% of them singletons. This sample comprised CD4+ or CD8+ T cells sorted from blood, obtained in a trial of the OX40 agonist ivuxolimab. These receptor sequences come from an adult with an advanced solid tumor such as melanoma, head and neck, liver or kidney cancer.

This clone occurred once. This chain connects TRBV25-1 to TRBJ2-3; D is unresolved. Trimming cost V 0 bases and J 0 bases, with 16 bases left between them. The V gene's germline CDR1 is MGHDK and CDR2 SYGVNS. The CDR3 is 18 amino acids. This CDR3 reads CASSEYIRRASSTDTQYF. The CDR3 nucleotides are TGTGCCAGCAGTGAATATATTCGTAGGGCCTCTAGCACAGATACGCAGTATTTT.

V usage is TRBV6-6 and J usage is TRBJ1-2; 8 nucleotides align to TRBD1. There are 13 residues in the CDR3. Trimming removed 5 bases from V and 8 bases from J; junction bases left unmatched: 7. CDR1 is MNHNY and CDR2 is SVGAGI in the germline V gene (reference sequence). CDR3 sequence: CASSGAGGNGYTF. The DNA of the CDR3 is TGTGCCAGCAGTGGGGCAGGGGGCAACGGCTACACCTTC.

This chain joins TRBV9 and TRBJ1-4; no reliable D call. V was trimmed by 0 bases and J by 12 bases, leaving 12 bases between them. There are 13 residues in the CDR3. Germline-derived CDR1 and CDR2 are SGDLS and YYNGEE. The CDR3 is CASSVGGPAELFF. In DNA, the CDR3 is TGTGCCAGCAGCGTAGGAGGGCCAGCCGAACTGTTTTTT.

The chain employs TRBV7-2 and TRBJ2-3; the match to TRBD1 covers 8 bases. This CDR3 comprises 17 residues. J gave up 2 bases and V 0 bases, and 7 bases lay outside the gene matches. Germline-derived CDR1 and CDR2 are SGHTA and FQGNSA. The CDR3 protein is CASSLAGRGRFTDTQYF. The CDR3 DNA follows: TGTGCCAGCAGCTTAGCGGGCAGGGGGCGATTCACAGATACGCAGTATTTT.

This clone has just a few counts. V usage is TRBV18 and J usage is TRBJ1-5; no clear D gene. Per germline, CDR1 KGHSH and CDR2 LQKENI. The CDR3 covers 14 residues. Trimming took 3 bases from V and 2 from J, leaving 8 bases between them. CDR3 sequence: CASSPYGGNQPQHF. Written as DNA, the CDR3 is TGTGCCAGCTCACCGTATGGGGGCAATCAGCCCCAGCATTTT.

The chain is built from TRBV11-2 and TRBJ1-1, with a possible D match to TRBD1 (6 bases). Deletions cut 1 base from V and 11 bases from J, with 14 bases between. The CDR3 extends over 13 amino acids. Germline CDR1 and CDR2: SGHAT and FQNNGV. The CDR3 DNA follows: TGTGCCAGCAGCTTAGGGACGGGGGCGGAGGCTTTCTTT. Protein product: CASSLGTGAEAFF.

V usage is TRBV6-6 and J usage is TRBJ1-1; D not resolved. The germline V gene encodes CDR1 MNHNY and CDR2 SVGAGI (reference sequence). This CDR3 has 13 amino acids. V shed 5 bases and J shed 7 bases, with 14 bases lying between them. The CDR3 reads CASSPGREVEAFF. The CDR3 DNA sequence: TGTGCCAGCAGTCCCGGACGGGAGGTTGAAGCTTTCTTT.

V usage is TRBV4-3 and J usage is TRBJ2-5; perhaps TRBD2 as D (6 bases). Trimming took off 4 bases at V and 5 bases at J, with 14 bases between the two ends. The CDR3 has 14 residues. Germline CDR1 LGHNA, CDR2 YSLEER. Here the CDR3 DNA reads TGCGCCAGCAGCCGCACGTCGGGGGACGAGACCCAGTACTTC. The encoded protein is CASSRTSGDETQYF.

The chain has TRBV5-4 and TRBJ1-1; no definite D call. From germline, CDR1 is SGHNT and CDR2 YYREEE (reference sequence). The CDR3 contains 13 residues. V was cut by 4 bases and J by 4 bases, with 11 bases left in between. The CDR3 bases are TGTGCCAGCAGCGCCGCATGGGGCACTGAAGCTTTCTTT. Translation gives CASSAAWGTEAFF.

J is TRBJ2-7 and V is TRBV7-2; possibly TRBD2 for D (5 bases). Germline CDR1 reads SGHTA; CDR2 reads FQGNSA. The CDR3 spans 14 residues. V was trimmed by 5 bases and J by 3 bases, leaving 14 bases between them. Written as DNA, the CDR3 is TGTGCCAGCAGCCAAGAGGGCCCCTACTACGAGCAGTACTTC. It codes for CASSQEGPYYEQYF.

The chain recombines TRBV9 with TRBJ2-7; TRBD1 matches 7 bases. Germline V lookup: CDR1 SGDLS, CDR2 YYNGEE. The CDR3 has 15 residues. V shed 4 bases, J shed 2 bases, and the junction held 9 bases outside the gene matches. CDR3 residues: CASSPYGTEPYEQYF. CDR3 nucleotides: TGTGCCAGCAGCCCCTACGGGACAGAACCCTACGAGCAGTACTTC.

V is TRBV7-6 and J is TRBJ2-7; 15 bases are a match to TRBD2. This CDR3 spans 19 amino acids. CDR1 and CDR2 from the germline V gene are SGHVS and FNYEAQ. J gave up 3 bases and V 5 bases, and 14 bases lay outside the gene matches. The CDR3: CASSPRGTSGRLNGYEQYF. In DNA, the CDR3 is TGTGCCAGCAGCCCCCGTGGGACTAGCGGGAGGTTGAACGGCTACGAGCAGTACTTC.

The V call is TRBV6-5, the J call TRBJ2-7; D perhaps matches TRBD1 (7 bases). V lost 4 bases and J 6 bases, leaving 16 bases between the germline ends. CDR1 and CDR2 from the germline V gene are MNHEY and SVGAGI. The CDR3 totals 14 residues. This CDR3 reads CASSSLTGRSEQYF. The CDR3 nucleotides are TGTGCCAGCAGTTCGCTGACAGGGAGGTCCGAGCAGTACTTC.

J is TRBJ2-7 and V is TRBV7-2; 8 nucleotides line up with TRBD1. With V trimmed by 5 bases and J by 6 bases, 9 bases remained unmatched. Germline V gives CDR1 SGHTA, CDR2 FQGNSA. The CDR3 consists of 14 residues. This CDR3 is CASSRFRGQGEQYF. CDR3 in DNA: TGTGCCAGCAGCCGGTTCCGAGGACAGGGCGAGCAGTACTTC.

The chain joins TRBV4-2 to TRBJ2-1; D is perhaps TRBD2 (6 bases). Trimming removed 0 bases at V and 7 bases at J, with 13 bases between. This CDR3 has 15 residues. The V gene's germline CDR1 is LGHNA and CDR2 YNFKEQ. The CDR3: CASSQEAGRLNEQFF. CDR3 in DNA: TGTGCCAGCAGCCAAGAGGCGGGACGGTTGAATGAGCAGTTCTTC.

The CDR3 DNA sequence: TGCGCCAGCAGCCAACCGGGGACCGGGAGAAATGAGCAGTTCTTC. Residues: CASSQPGTGRNEQFF. The chain is built from TRBV4-3 and TRBJ2-1, with a possible D match to TRBD2 (6 bases). V shed 2 bases and J shed 7 bases, with 15 bases lying between them. The CDR3 consists of 15 residues. Germline V CDR1 and CDR2: LGHNA, YSLEER.